A selection of T cell receptor beta chains follows, all from one sample in a study of T-cell reconstitution after alpha-beta-depleted transplantation in children. TCRdb re-called the PCR reads with MiXCR, one entry per CDR3 protein. The profile shows about 500,000 distinct CDR3 sequences, over 10% of them singletons. The sequences come from PBMCs, mostly from graft donor cells, collected 180 days after TCRalphabeta/CD19-depleted stem cell transplant. These receptors were taken from a female patient aged 2 to 10 who had a stem cell transplant for aplastic anemia, so the T cells may come from the graft donor. Both conserved end residues are part of each CDR3. D genes are given only for firm matches. The size field is filled for only some rows; it gives once, few, many or a size class.

CDR3nt,CDR3aa,v_gene,d_gene,abundance,j_gene
TGTGCCAGCAGTGGGGATTTCGGGGGCTACACCTTC,CASSGDFGGYTF,TRBV6-1,NA,many,TRBJ1-2
TGTGCCAGCAGCTCACGACTAGCGGGCTACGAGCAGTACTTC,CASSSRLAGYEQYF,TRBV7-2,TRBD2,few,TRBJ2-7
TGCGCCAGCAGCGGACTAACCTTGGGCTATGAGCAGTTCTTC,CASSGLTLGYEQFF,TRBV4-1,NA,NA,TRBJ2-1
TGTGCCAGCAGCTTAGCAGGAGGGGCCGCAGATACGCAGTATTTT,CASSLAGGAADTQYF,TRBV7-6,NA,NA,TRBJ2-3
TGTGCCAGCAGCGTGAGTGGGGGGAACACTGAAGCTTTCTTT,CASSVSGGNTEAFF,TRBV9,NA,NA,TRBJ1-1
TGTGCCAGCAGCCTTCCCCTGGGGGAAAAACTGTTTTTT,CASSLPLGEKLFF,TRBV28,NA,NA,TRBJ1-4
TGTGCCAGCAGTCCTTGGGAGTCAGGGGGTCGGCCCCAGCATTTT,CASSPWESGGRPQHF,TRBV2,TRBD1,NA,TRBJ1-5
TGCAGTGCTAGCGGGACTAGCGGGCCCCATGAGCAGTTCTTC,CSASGTSGPHEQFF,TRBV20-1,TRBD2,few,TRBJ2-1
TGTGCCAGCAGTAGACCCGGGACACCACCCTCCTACAATGAGCAGTTCTTC,CASSRPGTPPSYNEQFF,TRBV7-2,NA,few,TRBJ2-1
TGTGCCATCAACGGGGCGGGCACTGAAGCTTTCTTT,CAINGAGTEAFF,TRBV6-2/TRBV6-3,NA,NA,TRBJ1-1
TGCAGTGCTAGAGATGGGACTTCCTACGAGCAGTACTTC,CSARDGTSYEQYF,TRBV20-1,NA,few,TRBJ2-7
TGCAGTGCTAGAGATCTATCGGGAGAGGCCTACGAGCAGTACTTC,CSARDLSGEAYEQYF,TRBV20-1,NA,few,TRBJ2-7
TGTGCCAGCAGCTTCCAGTACACCGGGGAGCTGTTTTTT,CASSFQYTGELFF,TRBV11-3,NA,few,TRBJ2-2
TGCGCCAGCAGCTTGGACGCAGCTCAGTTCTTC,CASSLDAAQFF,TRBV5-1,NA,many,TRBJ2-1
TGTGCCAGCAGCTTGATTAGATACAATGAGCAGTTCTTC,CASSLIRYNEQFF,TRBV5-4,NA,NA,TRBJ2-1
TGTGCCAGCAGTTCCCCGCCGACAGGTCAAGAGACCCAGTACTTC,CASSSPPTGQETQYF,TRBV12-3/TRBV12-4,NA,few,TRBJ2-5
TGTGCCAGCAGCTTGGTCTACAGGGGACGCGAGCAGTACTTC,CASSLVYRGREQYF,TRBV5-6,TRBD1,NA,TRBJ2-7
TGCAGCTTCGGCCTGACAGGGGCGCTAGGAGCTTTCTTT,CSFGLTGALGAFF,TRBV29-1,TRBD1,few,TRBJ1-1
TGTGCCAGCAGTGGGGGCCAACGAGGAAATACGCAGTATTTT,CASSGGQRGNTQYF,TRBV25-1,NA,NA,TRBJ2-3
TGTGCCAGCAGCTTAGGTGGGATTCCTAGCTGCGTCTTC,CASSLGGIPSCVF,TRBV7-9,NA,NA,TRBJ2-1
TGCAGCGCCCCCCCGGGGGGCGCAACAGATACGCAGTATTTT,CSAPPGGATDTQYF,TRBV29-1,NA,NA,TRBJ2-3
TGCGCCAGCAGCCAATTCAAGGACCGCCCCGGGGAGCTGTTTTTT,CASSQFKDRPGELFF,TRBV4-3,NA,few,TRBJ2-2
TGTGCCAGCAGCCCTTCCCGGAGAGCGAACACCGGGGAGCTGTTTTTT,CASSPSRRANTGELFF,TRBV3-1,NA,NA,TRBJ2-2
TGCAGCGTCTCCTTAGGGACAGGCCTTAATGAAAAACTGTTTTTT,CSVSLGTGLNEKLFF,TRBV29-1,TRBD1,few,TRBJ1-4
TGTGCCAGCAGTGCCGGGACTCCCACTAAATGGGAGACCCAGTACTTC,CASSAGTPTKWETQYF,TRBV6-1,NA,few,TRBJ2-5
TGTGCCAGCAGCCCCAAAACAGGAAACAATCAGCCCCAGCATTTT,CASSPKTGNNQPQHF,TRBV7-2,NA,NA,TRBJ1-5
TGTGCCAGCAGCGTAGGCCCCAGCGGGGGGGATTCGCCCCAGTACTTC,CASSVGPSGGDSPQYF,TRBV9,TRBD2,few,TRBJ2-5
TGTGCCAGCAGCCCAGATGGTCCCCGATACTATAATTCACCCCTCCACTTT,CASSPDGPRYYNSPLHF,TRBV7-9,NA,NA,TRBJ1-6
TGCAGTGCCAGCGGGAGGCCGGGGGATGAGCAGTTCTTC,CSASGRPGDEQFF,TRBV20-1,TRBD2,many,TRBJ2-1
TGCAGTGCTAGGATGGGGGGGACAGGCAAATACTACTCTGGAAACACCATATATTTT,CSARMGGTGKYYSGNTIYF,TRBV20-1,TRBD1,few,TRBJ1-3
TGTGCCAGCAGCGCCCGGGGACTGACTTACAATGAGCAGTTCTTC,CASSARGLTYNEQFF,TRBV7-8,NA,few,TRBJ2-1